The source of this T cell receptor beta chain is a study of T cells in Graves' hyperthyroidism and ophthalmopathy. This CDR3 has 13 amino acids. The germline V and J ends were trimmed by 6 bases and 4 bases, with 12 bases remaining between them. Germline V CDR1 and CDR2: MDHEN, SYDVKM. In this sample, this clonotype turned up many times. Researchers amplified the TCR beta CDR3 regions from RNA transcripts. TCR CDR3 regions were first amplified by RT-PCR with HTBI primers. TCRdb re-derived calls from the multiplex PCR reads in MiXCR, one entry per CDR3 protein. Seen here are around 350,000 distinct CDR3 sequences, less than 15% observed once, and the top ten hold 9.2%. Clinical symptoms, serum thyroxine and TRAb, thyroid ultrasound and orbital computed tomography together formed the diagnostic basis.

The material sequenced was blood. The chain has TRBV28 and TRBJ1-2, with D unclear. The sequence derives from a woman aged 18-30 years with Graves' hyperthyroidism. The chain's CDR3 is CASRRDGPYGYTF. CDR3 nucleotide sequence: TGTGCCAGCAGGCGAGACGGTCCCTATGGCTACACCTTC.